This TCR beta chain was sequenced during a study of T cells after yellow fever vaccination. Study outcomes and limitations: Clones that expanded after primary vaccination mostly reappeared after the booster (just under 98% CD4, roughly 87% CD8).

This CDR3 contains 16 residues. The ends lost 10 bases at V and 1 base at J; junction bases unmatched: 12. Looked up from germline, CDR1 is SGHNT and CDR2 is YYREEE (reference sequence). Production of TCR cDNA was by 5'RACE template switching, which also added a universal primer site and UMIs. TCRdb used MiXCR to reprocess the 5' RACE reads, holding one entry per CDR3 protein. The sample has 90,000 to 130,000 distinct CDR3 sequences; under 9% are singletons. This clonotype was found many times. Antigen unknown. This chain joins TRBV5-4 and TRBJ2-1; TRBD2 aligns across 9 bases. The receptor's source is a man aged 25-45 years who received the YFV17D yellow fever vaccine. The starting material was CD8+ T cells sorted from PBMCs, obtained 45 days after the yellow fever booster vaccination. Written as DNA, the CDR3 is TGTGCCGGCACCGACCTTACTAGCGGGTCCTACAATGAGCAGTTCTTC. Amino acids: CAGTDLTSGSYNEQFF.